The following is a T cell receptor (beta chain) sequence with its context. Seattle enrolled patients during active infection and tracked them longitudinally. Germline values: CDR1 SGHAT, CDR2 FQNNGV. Between the trimmed V and J ends, which lost 8 bases and 7 bases, there was a span of 21 bases. This CDR3 spans 15 amino acids. The data belong to a study of blood T cell repertoires in COVID-19. Study details: There were acute and convalescent COVID-19 samples, and they came from the United States, Italy and Spain. T cells, B-cell-depleted T cells, or PBMCs supplied cDNA or gDNA.

How the authors handled the data: Reference gene primers were amplified, and this amplification served to estimate nucleated cell counts. TCRdb's table, derived via immunoSEQ multiplex PCR, lists solely in-frame clones and lacks some. The D gene and trimming were derived from the DNA, and the V and J assignments and clone size from that table. The table shows 130,000 or so clones, with around 84% occurring only once. The chain employs TRBV11-2 and TRBJ2-1; tentative D call: TRBD2 (6 bases). Sequenced material: peripheral blood. The sequence came from a man between 25 and 39 years old with COVID-19, enrolled during active disease. DNA of the CDR3: TGTGCCAGCGGAGTGGGGGGAAGCACCCAAAATGAGCAGTTCTTC. The encoded protein is CASGVGGSTQNEQFF. Filled out from reference TRBV11-2 and TRBJ2-1, the complete variable domain reads EAGVAQSPRYKIIEKRQSVAFWCNPISGHATLYWYQQILGQGPKLLIQFQNNGVVDDSQLPKDRFSAERLKGVDSTLKIQPAKLEDSAVYLCASGVGGSTQNEQFFGPGTRLTVL.